Detailed here is one TCR beta chain. The antigen remains unidentified. These data originate in a study of OX40 agonist ivuxolimab in advanced cancers. Whole-study context: The drug used for patients, ivuxolimab, was an agonistic anti-OX40 (CD134) antibody. The patients received ivuxolimab by intravenous route every 2 weeks at 0.01 to 10 mg/kg. Broader study findings: What antigens the expanded peripheral T cells recognized was never established.

Some clones are missing from TCRdb's copy, which holds only in-frame ones; the method was immunoSEQ multiplex PCR. The table has 70,000 to 95,000 clones, approximately 79% seen once. Germline V lookup: CDR1 SGHTA, CDR2 FQGNSA. The V end was cut by 4 bases, the J end by 2 bases, with 13 bases between. The CDR3 has 15 amino acids. This chain joins TRBV7-2 and TRBJ2-3; D perhaps matches TRBD2 (5 bases). This TCR was sampled from an adult with an advanced solid tumor such as melanoma, head and neck, liver or kidney cancer. This sample comprised CD4+ or CD8+ T cells sorted from blood, obtained in a trial of the OX40 agonist ivuxolimab. This chain's CDR3 is CASSSQDSPTDTQYF. The CDR3 DNA reads as TGTGCCAGCAGCTCGCAGGACTCCCCCACAGATACGCAGTATTTT.